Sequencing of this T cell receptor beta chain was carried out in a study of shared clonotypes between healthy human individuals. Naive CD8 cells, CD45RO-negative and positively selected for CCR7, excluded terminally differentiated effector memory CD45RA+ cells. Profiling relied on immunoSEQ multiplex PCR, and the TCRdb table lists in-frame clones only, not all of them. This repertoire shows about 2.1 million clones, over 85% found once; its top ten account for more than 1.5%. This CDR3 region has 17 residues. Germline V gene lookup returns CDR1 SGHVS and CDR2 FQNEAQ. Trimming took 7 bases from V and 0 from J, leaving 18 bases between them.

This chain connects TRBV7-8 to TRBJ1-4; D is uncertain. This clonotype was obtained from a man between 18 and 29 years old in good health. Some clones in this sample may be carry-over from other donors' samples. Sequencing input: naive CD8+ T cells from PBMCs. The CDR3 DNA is TGTGCCAGCACGCTCCCTGGGTCCGGGGCAACTAATGAAAAACTGTTTTTT. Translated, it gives CASTLPGSGATNEKLFF.